This T cell receptor beta chain was profiled in a study of blood T cell repertoires in COVID-19. Looking at the study overall: The samples span acute and convalescent COVID-19 from the United States, Italy and Spain.

Original data processing: Reference gene primer amplification gave estimated nucleated cell counts. Using immunoSEQ multiplex PCR, the repertoire was profiled, and TCRdb retains in-frame clones only, with some absent. Clone size and V and J calls were adopted from that table, with D and trimming inferred from the DNA. The sample shows some 21,000 clones, 65% to 90% of them seen only once. The table lists this clone with a count of one. The TCR sequence derives from a man aged 50-59 years with active COVID-19. The specimen was peripheral blood.

The CDR3 nucleotides are TGTGCCAGCAGCTTTCAGCGGGGGGGCAAGGAAAGGAGCGGGCAGTACTTC. Protein product: CASSFQRGGKERSGQYF. V is TRBV11-2 and J is TRBJ2-7; TRBD2 matches 10 bases. Trimming at V came to 3 bases and at J to 9 bases, leaving 17 bases not matched to a gene. The CDR3 has 17 amino acids. Germline V gene data show CDR1 as SGHAT and CDR2 as FQNNGV.